A selection of T cell receptor beta chains follows, all from one sample in a study of CD8+CD57+ T cells in acquired aplastic anemia. TCRdb called the reads again in MiXCR, with one record for every CDR3 protein. There are 200,000 to 250,000 distinct CDR3 sequences in the sample; roughly two thirds occur only once, and around 50% lies in the top ten. Sample: sorted CD4+, CD8+, or CD8+CD57+ T cells (not recorded which) from PBMCs. These receptors all stem from a human donor with aplastic anemia. Both conserved end residues are part of each CDR3. A D gene is named only where the DNA matches it firmly. Clone size is given for some rows only: seen once, a few or many times, or a class if the clone is expanded.

V: TRBV7-3
D: .
size: once
J: TRBJ2-5
length: 13
DNA: TGTGCCAGCAGCCCGACTCGTCGAGAGACCCAGTACTTC
CDR3: CASSPTRRETQYF

V: TRBV7-9
D: .
size: .
J: TRBJ1-1
length: 14
DNA: TGTGCCAGCAGCTTCACAGGGAGGGGCACTGAAGCTTTCTTT
CDR3: CASSFTGRGTEAFF

V: TRBV11-2
D: .
size: .
J: TRBJ2-1
length: 17
DNA: TGTGCCAGCAGCCCTCCCGGGCGGATTGGAACATGGAATGAGCAGTTCTTC
CDR3: CASSPPGRIGTWNEQFF

V: TRBV10-3
D: TRBD1
size: few
J: TRBJ1-2
length: 17
DNA: TGTGCCATCAGTGACCCTGGGACAGTTTTCCTTAACTATGGCTACACCTTC
CDR3: CAISDPGTVFLNYGYTF

V: TRBV7-2
D: TRBD1
size: .
J: TRBJ2-5
length: 15
DNA: TGTGCCAGCAGGAGGGACAGGGGGCTTGGAGAGACCCAGTACTTC
CDR3: CASRRDRGLGETQYF

V: TRBV19
D: .
size: .
J: TRBJ2-6
length: 16
DNA: TGTGCCAGTAGTATCCTGGACACCCCTGGGGCCAACGTCCTGACTTTC
CDR3: CASSILDTPGANVLTF

V: TRBV7-2
D: .
size: .
J: TRBJ2-3
length: 15
DNA: TGTGCCAGCAGCTTACAGTCCACTTCCTCCAATACGCAGTATTTT
CDR3: CASSLQSTSSNTQYF

V: TRBV29-1
D: TRBD2
size: .
J: TRBJ2-2
length: 14
DNA: TGCAGCGCCGTCGGGGGGTTGAGCACCGGGGAGCTGTTTTTT
CDR3: CSAVGGLSTGELFF

V: TRBV2
D: .
size: many
J: TRBJ1-5
length: 14
DNA: TGTGCCAGCATGTTTAGTGCGGGCAATCAGCCCCAGCATTTT
CDR3: CASMFSAGNQPQHF

V: TRBV2
D: .
size: once
J: TRBJ2-1
length: 12
DNA: TGTGCCAGCAGCAATAGCAGGAATGAGCAGTTCTTC
CDR3: CASSNSRNEQFF

V: TRBV10-3
D: .
size: few
J: TRBJ2-7
length: 11
DNA: TGTGCCATCAGTGAATCCCCTAAGCAGTACTTC
CDR3: CAISESPKQYF

V: TRBV10-3
D: TRBD2
size: .
J: TRBJ2-1
length: 15
DNA: TGTGCCACGACCTTAGCGGGGAGAGGTAACAATGAGCAGTTCTTC
CDR3: CATTLAGRGNNEQFF

V: TRBV5-1
D: .
size: .
J: TRBJ1-3
length: 16
DNA: TGCGCCAGCAGCTCGAGTCGTGGGGACGGTGGAAACACCATATATTTT
CDR3: CASSSSRGDGGNTIYF

V: TRBV9
D: .
size: .
J: TRBJ1-6
length: 15
DNA: TGTGCCAGCAGTTTAGGGAGGACGACCTATTCACCCCTCCACTTT
CDR3: CASSLGRTTYSPLHF

V: TRBV12-3/TRBV12-4
D: .
size: .
J: TRBJ2-5
length: 13
DNA: TGTGCCAGCAGTCCCGGGACGTGGAAGACCCAGTACTTC
CDR3: CASSPGTWKTQYF

V: TRBV14
D: .
size: many
J: TRBJ2-1
length: 11
DNA: TGTGCCAGCAGCCAGGGGAATGAGCAGTTCTTC
CDR3: CASSQGNEQFF

V: TRBV6-5
D: TRBD1
size: many
J: TRBJ1-2
length: 13
DNA: TGTGCCAGCAGTTTTCAGGGGGCATTGGGCTACACCTTC
CDR3: CASSFQGALGYTF

V: TRBV19
D: TRBD1
size: few
J: TRBJ1-5
length: 17
DNA: TGTGCCAGTAGTACTCAATCTCAGGGGGCGCGTAATCAGCCCCAGCATTTT
CDR3: CASSTQSQGARNQPQHF

V: TRBV7-9
D: TRBD2
size: .
J: TRBJ2-1
length: 15
DNA: TGTGCCAGCAGCCCCCCTAGCGGGGGAAACAATGAGCAGTTCTTC
CDR3: CASSPPSGGNNEQFF

V: TRBV12-3/TRBV12-4
D: .
size: .
J: TRBJ2-5
length: 12
DNA: TGTGCCAGCAGTATCGGGACAGAGACCCAGTACTTC
CDR3: CASSIGTETQYF

V: TRBV20-1
D: TRBD1
size: .
J: TRBJ2-3
length: 14
DNA: TGCAGTGCGTGGGACAGGGCCCTTGGGGATACGCAGTATTTT
CDR3: CSAWDRALGDTQYF

V: TRBV5-4
D: TRBD1
size: .
J: TRBJ2-7
length: 14
DNA: TGTGCCAGCAGTTTTCCCGGACAGGGAGGCGAGCAGTACTTC
CDR3: CASSFPGQGGEQYF

V: TRBV15
D: TRBD1
size: .
J: TRBJ1-1
length: 15
DNA: TGTGCCACCAGCAGAGCGGGACAGGAGAACACTGAAGCTTTCTTT
CDR3: CATSRAGQENTEAFF

V: TRBV29-1
D: .
size: .
J: TRBJ1-1
length: 14
DNA: TGCAGCGTTTGGGGGACGGGGATGAACACTGAAGCTTTCTTT
CDR3: CSVWGTGMNTEAFF

V: TRBV6-5
D: .
size: .
J: TRBJ2-1
length: 15
DNA: TGTGCCAGCAGTTACCGTGTTGTTTATAGGAATGAGCAGTTCTTC
CDR3: CASSYRVVYRNEQFF

V: TRBV20-1
D: .
size: few
J: TRBJ1-6
length: 16
DNA: TGCAGTGCTAGAGATCGGGGACGTGGCGAATCTTCACCCCTCCACTTT
CDR3: CSARDRGRGESSPLHF

V: TRBV6-1
D: .
size: .
J: TRBJ2-7
length: 14
DNA: TGTGCCAGCACCCCCCCGGCGGACACCTACGAGCAGTACTTC
CDR3: CASTPPADTYEQYF

V: TRBV9
D: .
size: .
J: TRBJ1-4
length: 17
DNA: TGTGCCAGCAGTGGATTCCCTCAGGGGCCCTCTAATGAAAAACTGTTTTTT
CDR3: CASSGFPQGPSNEKLFF

V: TRBV15
D: TRBD1
size: few
J: TRBJ2-2
length: 24
DNA: TGTGCCACCAGCAGAGAAAGGACAGGGGGCACGGGTAGCGGGAGTGGCCGCAGCACCGGGGAGCTGTTTTTT
CDR3: CATSRERTGGTGSGSGRSTGELFF

V: TRBV5-1
D: TRBD1
size: .
J: TRBJ1-6
length: 14
DNA: TGCGCCAGCAGCGCAAGGACAGGAAGCTCACCCCTCCACTTT
CDR3: CASSARTGSSPLHF

V: TRBV5-1
D: .
size: .
J: TRBJ2-5
length: 13
DNA: TGCGCTAGCAGCACTGAAGGGCAAGAGACCCAGTACTTC
CDR3: CASSTEGQETQYF

V: TRBV6-6
D: .
size: .
J: TRBJ2-7
length: 14
DNA: TGTGCCAGCACCAAGGAGGCCAGGCTCTACGAGCAGTACTTC
CDR3: CASTKEARLYEQYF

V: TRBV10-3
D: TRBD2
size: .
J: TRBJ2-1
length: 12
DNA: TGTGCCATCGGTAGCGGGGGAAATGAGCAGTTCTTC
CDR3: CAIGSGGNEQFF

V: TRBV7-6
D: TRBD1
size: .
J: TRBJ2-7
length: 14
DNA: TGTGCCAGCAGCTTAGAGCAAACAGGGGGTGGGGCGTACTTC
CDR3: CASSLEQTGGGAYF

V: TRBV14
D: TRBD1
size: many
J: TRBJ1-2
length: 13
DNA: TGTGCCAGCAGCCAAGTTCGACAGGGAGGCTACACCTTC
CDR3: CASSQVRQGGYTF

V: TRBV5-1
D: .
size: .
J: TRBJ1-6
length: 15
DNA: TGCGCCAGCAGCCCACAGGGAGGGGATAATTCACCCCTCCACTTT
CDR3: CASSPQGGDNSPLHF

V: TRBV6-5
D: TRBD1
size: many
J: TRBJ1-2
length: 16
DNA: TGTGCCAGCAGTTACGTAACGGGGACAGGTGCATATGGCTACACCTTC
CDR3: CASSYVTGTGAYGYTF

V: TRBV5-1
D: .
size: .
J: TRBJ1-1
length: 15
DNA: TGCGCCAGCAGCTTGGACCTTCTGGGGAACACTGAAGCTTTCTTT
CDR3: CASSLDLLGNTEAFF

V: TRBV4-1
D: TRBD1
size: once
J: TRBJ2-2
length: 13
DNA: TGCGCCAGCAGCTCAACAGGGGCAGGGGAGCTGTTTTTT
CDR3: CASSSTGAGELFF

V: TRBV7-3
D: .
size: .
J: TRBJ2-2
length: 14
DNA: TGTGCCAGCAGCTTATCGCCTAACACCGGGGAGCTGTTTTTT
CDR3: CASSLSPNTGELFF

V: TRBV9
D: .
size: once
J: TRBJ1-6
length: 13
DNA: TGTGCCAGCAGCGTAGTAGGAAATTCACCCCTCCACTTT
CDR3: CASSVVGNSPLHF

V: TRBV9
D: .
size: .
J: TRBJ1-6
length: 14
DNA: TGTGCCAGCAGCCCCGGAGGGGTAAATTCACCCCTCCACTTT
CDR3: CASSPGGVNSPLHF

V: TRBV29-1
D: .
size: .
J: TRBJ1-2
length: 12
DNA: TGCAGCGTTGAGGGCCGGGGGGGTGGCTACACCTTC
CDR3: CSVEGRGGGYTF

V: TRBV7-2
D: TRBD1
size: once
J: TRBJ2-7
length: 17
DNA: TGTGCCAGCAGCTTAGAGCTCGTGACAGGGGTGATCTACGAGCAGTACTTC
CDR3: CASSLELVTGVIYEQYF